This TCR beta chain came from a study of circulating CD8 cells and anti-PD-1 response in melanoma. At the level of the study: Every 2 weeks, patients got 3 mg/kg nivolumab intravenously.

This CDR3 comprises 16 residues. Germline CDR1 SGHTA, CDR2 FQGNSA. Study-wide findings and caveats: Under 8% of TRB clonotypes were shared between subsets at M1.

Using approximately 15 ng of total RNA, TCR libraries were made with the QIAseq Immune Repertoire TCR panel. MiXCR, run by TCRdb on the reads, gives a single entry per CDR3 protein. This table holds hundreds of distinct CDR3 sequences, 7.5% to 9.5% found once. Four subsets defined by PD-1 and/or TIGIT were sorted from live CD3+CD8+TCRalphabeta+ cells. In its sample, this clonotype ranks as large (0.1 to 1%). Its specificity is unknown. At one end, the junction sequence differs from germline, possibly due to a read error. The sequence derives from a human donor with melanoma. The genes are TRBV7-2 and TRBJ2-4; weak D call: TRBD1 (5 bases). The sample was CD8+ T cells from PBMCs, taken at baseline or after one month of anti-PD-1 therapy (not recorded which). In nucleotides, the CDR3 is TGTGCCAGCAGCACTGTGCCGGGTGGGGCCAAAAACATTCAGTACTTT. Translating it yields CASSTVPGGAKNIQYF. Full variable domain (missing parts from reference TRBV7-2 and TRBJ2-4): GAGVSQSPSNKVTEKGKDVELRCDPISGHTALYWYRQSLGQGLEFLIYFQGNSAPDKSGLPSDRFSAERTGGSVSTLTIQRTQQEDSAVYLCASSTVPGGAKNIQYFGAGTRLSVL.